Below, 18 T cell receptor beta chains from the same sample are listed, as sequenced in a study of human T cells and chemical hapten exposure. Each CDR3 protein gets one entry after TCRdb re-called the RACE reads with MiXCR. This table holds around 160,000 distinct CDR3 sequences, about 14% found once. The time point: patch test 1, 2 weeks after DPC sensitization. The treatment denotes: therapeutic diphenylcyclopropenone sensitization with weekly scalp DPC. This sample comprised whole blood, obtained in connection with sensitization to the hapten diphenylcyclopropenone (DPC). All receptors derive from a woman aged 25-40 years with alopecia areata. Some clones in this sample may be carry-over from other donors' samples.

V usage is TRBV4-2 and J usage is TRBJ1-1; possible D gene TRBD1, 5 bases. The germline CDR1 and CDR2 sequences are LGHNA and YNFKEQ. This CDR3 spans 16 amino acids. Trimming removed 2 bases from V and 3 bases from J, with 16 bases in between. For the CDR3, the DNA is TGTGCCAGCAGCCAATTTGCTCTCGGGGCGGACACTGAAGCTTTCTTT. As protein: CASSQFALGADTEAFF.

This chain connects TRBV9 to TRBJ1-5, with TRBD1 as a possible D gene (6 bases). Germline V gives CDR1 SGDLS, CDR2 YYNGEE. The V and J ends lost 3 bases and 4 bases respectively, with 14 bases between them. The CDR3 totals 15 residues. The CDR3 is CASSEYRDSNQPQHF. The CDR3 nucleotides are TGTGCCAGCAGCGAATACAGGGATTCTAATCAGCCCCAGCATTTT.

Only a few counts were recorded for this clonotype. The CDR3 DNA follows: TGTGCCAGCAAATCCTACGAGCAGTACTTC. Protein: CASKSYEQYF. V and J are TRBV28 and TRBJ2-7; D is undetermined. CDR1 and CDR2 (germline): MDHEN, SYDVKM. This CDR3 has 10 amino acids. V lost 7 bases, J lost 1 base, and 2 bases lay in between. Full variable domain (outside the CDR3, taken from reference TRBV28 and TRBJ2-7): DVKVTQSSRYLVKRTGEKVFLECVQDMDHENMFWYRQDPGLGLRLIYFSYDVKMKEKGDIPEGYSVSREKKERFSLILESASTNQTSMYLCASKSYEQYFGPGTRLTVT.

The gene calls are TRBV6-1 and TRBJ1-5; D is ambiguous. The CDR3 sequence is 18 residues long. In germline, CDR1 is MNHNS, CDR2 SASEGT. The V end was cut by 3 bases, the J end by 0 bases, with 18 bases between. DNA for the CDR3: TGTGCCAGCAGTGACAGATCCTCCCGTTACTATAGCAATCAGCCCCAGCATTTT. It is translated as CASSDRSSRYYSNQPQHF.

The gene calls are TRBV7-9 and TRBJ2-3; 7 bases agree with TRBD2. The CDR3 covers 15 residues. V lost 3 bases, J lost 5 bases, and 8 bases stayed unmatched. The germline CDR1 and CDR2 sequences are SEHNR and FQNEAQ (reference sequence). The CDR3 coding sequence is TGTGCCAGCAGCTTCCTAGGACTAGGTAGAGATACGCAGTATTTT. It yields the protein CASSFLGLGRDTQYF.

This clonotype turned up a few times. The rearrangement joins TRBV20-1 to TRBJ1-5, with a weak D call TRBD1 (5 bases). V lost 1 base and J 4 bases, leaving 11 bases between the germline ends. The CDR3 has 14 amino acids. In germline, CDR1 is DFQATT, CDR2 SNEGSKA (reference sequence). Here the CDR3 DNA reads TGCAGTGCTAGAGTCGGGGACGCAAATCAGCCCCAGCATTTT. It translates to CSARVGDANQPQHF.

This clonotype has only a few counts. The CDR3 is CASSDYGQGRDTQYF. The CDR3 coding sequence is TGTGCCAGCAGTGATTATGGACAGGGACGGGATACGCAGTATTTT. The rearrangement joins TRBV25-1 to TRBJ2-3; 8 bases are a match to TRBD1. Germline CDR1 and CDR2: MGHDK and SYGVNS. V trimming: 3 bases; J trimming: 6 bases; junction bases outside the gene matches: 8. This CDR3 has 15 amino acids.

This clonotype has only a few counts. The rearrangement joins TRBV29-1 to TRBJ1-2; no definite D call. Per the germline V gene, CDR1 is SQVTM and CDR2 is ANQGSEA. V lost 3 bases and J 8 bases, leaving 4 bases between the germline ends. The length of the CDR3 is 9 residues. CDR3 residues: CSVELGYTF. CDR3 nucleotides: TGCAGCGTTGAGCTGGGCTACACCTTC. Full variable domain (rest looked up from reference TRBV29-1 and TRBJ1-2): SAVISQKPSRDICQRGTSLTIQCQVDSQVTMMFWYRQQPGQSLTLIATANQGSEATYESGFVIDKFPISRPNLTFSTLTVSNMSPEDSSIYLCSVELGYTFGSGTRLTVV.

The chain carries TRBV28 and TRBJ1-1; possibly TRBD1 for D (6 bases). Germline-derived CDR1 and CDR2 are MDHEN and SYDVKM. This CDR3 region has 18 residues. The V and J ends lost 6 bases and 1 base respectively, with 24 bases between them. CDR3 coding DNA: TGTGCCAGCAGCCACGAAGGCTGGGGGGCTTCTCGGAACACTGAAGCTTTCTTT. This sequence encodes CASSHEGWGASRNTEAFF.

This clonotype was counted only a few times. The DNA for the CDR3 is TGTGCCAGCAGTTTAAGGGACGGGGGAAGTGAAAAACTGTTTTTT. This encodes CASSLRDGGSEKLFF. The J gene is TRBJ1-4, the V gene TRBV28; tentative D call: TRBD1 (5 bases). Per the germline V gene, CDR1 is MDHEN and CDR2 is SYDVKM. The length of the CDR3 is 15 residues. Between the trimmed V and J ends, which lost 2 bases and 7 bases, there was a span of 14 bases.

In its sample, this clonotype was seen a few times. The V and J genes are TRBV29-1 and TRBJ2-1; 7 bases fit TRBD2. CDR1 is SQVTM and CDR2 is ANQGSEA in the germline V gene. This CDR3 comprises 12 residues. V shed 7 bases and J 7 bases; nucleotides not matched to a gene: 7. For the CDR3, the DNA is TGCAGCGGTGGCTCCGGGGGGAATGAGCAGTTCTTC. It codes for CSGGSGGNEQFF.

Note on this clonotype: A much larger clone lies one base from this, so it may be a read error. This rearrangement joins TRBV3-1 to TRBJ2-2, with 9 bases fitting TRBD2. This CDR3 has 15 residues. The V and J ends lost 4 bases and 6 bases, in that order; junction bases with no gene match: 6. Looked up from germline, CDR1 is LGHDT and CDR2 is YNNKEL (reference sequence). The CDR3 nucleotides read TGTGCCAGCAGCCGCCAAGCGGGAGGAGCCGGGGAGCTGTTTTTT. Translation gives CASSRQAGGAGELFF.

The V gene is TRBV29-1, the J gene TRBJ2-1, with a weak D call TRBD2 (6 bases). CDR1 SQVTM and CDR2 ANQGSEA come from the germline V gene. V was cut by 7 bases and J by 1 base, with 17 bases left in between. The CDR3 contains 15 residues. The CDR3 is CSAGTQLGSYNEQFF. CDR3 coding DNA: TGCAGCGCCGGGACTCAGCTCGGGTCCTACAATGAGCAGTTCTTC.

This chain joins TRBV7-6 and TRBJ1-2, with TRBD1 identical over 7 bases. The CDR3 is 16 amino acids. J lost 0 bases, V lost 2 bases, and 6 bases had no gene match. Germline CDR1 and CDR2: SGHVS and FNYEAQ. The CDR3 sequence is CASSLRGRRTNYGYTF. As DNA, the CDR3 is TGTGCCAGCAGCTTAAGGGGGCGCAGAACTAACTATGGCTACACCTTC.

This clonotype has only a few counts. At one of its ends the junction is not consistent with the germline gene, which may arise from a read error. This rearrangement joins TRBV28 to TRBJ1-1; the D is unclear. Germline V gene sequence: CDR1 MDHEN, CDR2 SYDVKM. The CDR3 is 11 residues long. The CDR3 spells CASSLYEAMVF. CDR3 coding DNA: TGTGCCAGCAGTTTATATGAGGCGATGGTATTT.

The chain combines TRBV6-5 with TRBJ1-1, with D uncertain. From germline, CDR1 is MNHEY and CDR2 SVGAGI. CDR3 length equals 14 residues. V lost 5 bases and J lost 1, with 11 bases in between. CDR3 amino acids: CASSLFSQNTEAFF. In DNA form, the CDR3 reads TGTGCCAGCAGTCTTTTTTCCCAGAACACTGAAGCTTTCTTT.

This clonotype appeared a few times. The chain recombines TRBV29-1 with TRBJ2-5, with D maybe TRBD1 (5 bases). Germline CDR1 reads SQVTM; CDR2 reads ANQGSEA. The V end lost 8 bases, the J end lost 5 bases, and 18 bases lay between the germline ends. This CDR3 has 13 residues. The CDR3 nucleotides are TGCAGCCTCCCAGGGTCCGGGTTGGAGACCCAGTACTTC. This encodes CSLPGSGLETQYF.

This chain uses TRBV7-2 with TRBJ2-7; D is perhaps TRBD2 (6 bases). Germline V gene sequence: CDR1 SGHTA, CDR2 FQGNSA. The CDR3 is 15 amino acids. V was cut by 5 bases and J by 2 bases, with 16 bases left in between. The CDR3 nucleotides are TGTGCCAGCAGCAAGCCACGGGGAGGCACCTACGAGCAGTACTTC. Protein: CASSKPRGGTYEQYF.